The 13 T cell receptor beta chains given below trace back to one sample, sequenced in a study of post-analysis software for immune sequencing data. For these TCRs, the target antigens are not known. The library was made from cDNA and included unique molecular identifiers. MiXCR, applied by TCRdb to the PCR reads, yields one record per CDR3 protein. The data contain 400,000 to 500,000 distinct CDR3 sequences, 30% to 40% of them singletons. Study conclusions and caveats: In patients, TRBV5-6, TRBV5-1 and TRBV20-1 belonged to about five TRBV segments found more frequently than in controls.

The specimen was blood. The receptors come from a girl aged 2 to 9 with multiple sclerosis.

This clonotype came up a few times. V is TRBV12-3 or TRBV12-4 and J is TRBJ2-7; the match to TRBD1 covers 9 bases. Trimming cost V 5 bases and J 2 bases; bases outside gene matches: 7. The CDR3 length is 15 residues. CDR3 bases: TGTGCCAGCAGTCCGGGACAGGGCCCAACCTACGAGCAGTACTTC. Translating gives CASSPGQGPTYEQYF.

This clonotype was found a few times. The J gene is TRBJ2-5, the V gene TRBV5-1; D may match TRBD1 or TRBD2 (5 bases each). The length of the CDR3 is 15 residues. Trimming took off 5 bases at V and 5 bases at J, with 19 bases between the two ends. Germline assignment: CDR1 SGHRS and CDR2 YFSETQ. The CDR3 protein is CASSGRESLEETQYF. CDR3 DNA sequence: TGCGCCAGCAGTGGCAGGGAGTCCCTCGAGGAGACCCAGTACTTC. The full variable domain, its missing parts supplied by reference TRBV5-1 and TRBJ2-5, is KAGVTQTPRYLIKTRGQQVTLSCSPISGHRSVSWYQQTPGQGLQFLFEYFSETQRNKGNFPGRFSGRQFSNSRSEMNVSTLELGDSALYLCASSGRESLEETQYFGPGTRLLVL.

Regarding this clonotype: A junction boundary mismatches the germline segment, possibly from a read error. CDR3 sequence: CASSSGEGTQYF. The CDR3 DNA follows: TGTGCTAGCAGCTCGGGGGAGGGGACCCAGTACTTC. The chain employs TRBV7-7 and TRBJ2-4; 7 nucleotides agree with TRBD2. The J call is in doubt because the DNA end fits TRBJ2-5 better. The germline gives CDR1 SSHAT, CDR2 FNYEAQ (reference sequence). There are 12 residues in the CDR3.

This chain uses TRBV6-1 with TRBJ2-3; 8 positions match TRBD2. CDR1 and CDR2 (germline): MNHNS, SASEGT. The CDR3 spans 16 residues. The trim removed 3 bases at V and 3 bases at J, leaving 8 bases unmatched. CDR3 in amino acids: CASSERRRGATDTQYF. The CDR3 coding sequence is TGTGCCAGCAGTGAGAGACGGCGGGGGGCGACAGATACGCAGTATTTT.

This clonotype was seen a few times. CDR3 sequence: CASSLGTGFKPQHF. Written as DNA, the CDR3 is TGTGCCAGCAGCTTGGGGACAGGGTTTAAGCCCCAGCATTTT. The chain is built from TRBV5-5 and TRBJ1-5, with 8 bases that match TRBD1. Germline V gene data show CDR1 as SGHKS and CDR2 as YYEKEE (reference sequence). CDR3 length: 14 residues. J lost 8 bases, V lost 0 bases, and 4 bases had no gene match.

V gene TRBV6-5 combines with J gene TRBJ2-7, with no clear D. The CDR3 is 12 amino acids. The V end lost 2 bases, the J end lost 5 bases, and 7 bases lay between the germline ends. Germline values: CDR1 MNHEY, CDR2 SVGAGI. CDR3 protein: CASSYVGNEQYF. CDR3 coding DNA: TGTGCCAGCAGTTACGTGGGGAACGAGCAGTACTTC.

The sample holds a few counts of this clonotype. V gene TRBV10-3 combines with J gene TRBJ2-5; no firm D call. CDR3 length: 13 residues. Germline V lookup: CDR1 ENHRY, CDR2 SYGVKD. CDR3 bases: TGTCGGATAAACGGGTTGTACCAAGAGACCCAGTACTTC. This translates into CRINGLYQETQYF.

This clonotype has just one count. At one end, the junction sequence differs from germline, possibly due to a read error. This rearrangement joins TRBV6-1 to TRBJ1-2; a possible D gene is TRBD1 (6 bases). The CDR3 has 14 residues. CDR1 MNHNS and CDR2 SASEGT come from the germline V gene. The chain's CDR3 is CAGRPRGDIYGYTF. The CDR3 coding sequence is TGTGCCGGCAGGCCCAGGGGAGATATCTATGGCTACACCTTC.

This clonotype has just a few counts. V is TRBV18 and J is TRBJ1-4, with 8 bases matching TRBD1. This CDR3 has 11 residues. Germline lookup yields CDR1 KGHSH and CDR2 LQKENI. The V gene end was trimmed by 6 bases and the J gene end by 13 bases; junction bases not matched to a gene: 4. CDR3 nucleotide sequence: TGTGCCAGCTCCGACAGGGGAAGACTGTTTTTT. This gives the protein CASSDRGRLFF.

The chain employs TRBV3-1 and TRBJ2-1; TRBD2 matches 8 bases. The CDR3 sequence is 18 residues long. Germline CDR1 reads LGHDT; CDR2 reads YNNKEL (reference sequence). Trimming at V came to 7 bases and at J to 7 bases, leaving 21 bases not matched to a gene. This CDR3 reads CASTKRGTSGGNMNEQFF. DNA of the CDR3: TGTGCCAGCACCAAAAGGGGGACAAGCGGGGGTAATATGAATGAGCAGTTCTTC.

This clonotype was picked up a small number of times. The J gene is TRBJ2-3, the V gene TRBV10-3, with 7 nucleotides matching TRBD2. The ends lost 7 bases at V and 1 base at J; junction bases unmatched: 5. Germline V lookup: CDR1 ENHRY, CDR2 SYGVKD. This CDR3 has 14 residues. The CDR3 here is CAITSSGGTDTQYF. CDR3 bases: TGTGCCATCACCTCTAGCGGAGGCACAGATACGCAGTATTTT.

The gene calls are TRBV28 and TRBJ2-7; TRBD1 matches 7 bases. Germline values: CDR1 MDHEN, CDR2 SYDVKM. J lost 2 bases, V lost 6 bases, and 10 bases had no gene match. This CDR3 contains 15 residues. The CDR3 is CASRTRDRGTYEQYF. The CDR3 nucleotides read TGTGCCAGCAGAACCCGGGACAGAGGGACCTACGAGCAGTACTTC.

V and J are TRBV28 and TRBJ1-6; 10 bases agree with TRBD1. Germline CDR1 MDHEN, CDR2 SYDVKM. This CDR3 is 13 amino acids long. After removal of 5 bases from V and 10 bases from J, the junction contained 2 bases not matched to a gene. The CDR3 nucleotides are TGTGCCAGCAGTGACAGGGGGCTGTCACCCCTCCACTTT. Amino acids: CASSDRGLSPLHF.